The entry below gives a single T cell receptor beta chain sequence along with its context. CDR1 is MNHEY, CDR2 SMNVEV, per germline (reference sequence). The CDR3 runs 16 residues. Deletions cut 2 bases from V and 0 bases from J, with 8 bases between. The data belong to a study of ipilimumab plus nivolumab after autologous stem cell transplantation. Generated by immunoSEQ multiplex PCR, the TCRdb table keeps only in-frame clones and is missing some. The data show some 41,000 clones, almost 95% seen once. The chain links TRBV27 to TRBJ2-6; D is perhaps TRBD2 (5 bases). The TCR sequence derives from a male donor with multiple myeloma. Sample: PBMCs, taken in a trial of ipilimumab plus nivolumab as post-transplant consolidation. The CDR3, as DNA: TGTGCCAGCAGTTTAACGGCGGGCTCTGGGGCCAACGTCCTGACTTTC. It translates to CASSLTAGSGANVLTF.